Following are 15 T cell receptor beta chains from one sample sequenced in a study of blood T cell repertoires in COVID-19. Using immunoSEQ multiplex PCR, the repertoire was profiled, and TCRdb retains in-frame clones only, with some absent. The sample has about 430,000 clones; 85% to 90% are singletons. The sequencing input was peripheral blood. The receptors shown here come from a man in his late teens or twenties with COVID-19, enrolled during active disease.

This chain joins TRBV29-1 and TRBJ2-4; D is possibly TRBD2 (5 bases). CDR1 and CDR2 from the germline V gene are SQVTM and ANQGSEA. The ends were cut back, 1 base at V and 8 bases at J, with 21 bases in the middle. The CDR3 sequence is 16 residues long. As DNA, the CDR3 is TGCAGCGTTGAAGGCCAAACTAGGGAAGGCCGATACATTCAGTACTTC. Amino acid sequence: CSVEGQTREGRYIQYF.

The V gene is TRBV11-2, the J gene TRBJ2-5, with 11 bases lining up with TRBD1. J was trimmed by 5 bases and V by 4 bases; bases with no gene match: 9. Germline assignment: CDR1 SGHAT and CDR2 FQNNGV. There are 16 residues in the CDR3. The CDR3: CASSSAGQGALETQYF. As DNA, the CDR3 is TGTGCCAGCAGCTCCGCCGGACAGGGGGCGTTGGAGACCCAGTACTTC.

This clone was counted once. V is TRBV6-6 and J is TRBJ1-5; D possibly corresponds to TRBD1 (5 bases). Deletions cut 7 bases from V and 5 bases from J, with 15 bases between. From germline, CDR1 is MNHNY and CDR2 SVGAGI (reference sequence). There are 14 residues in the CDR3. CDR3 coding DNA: TGTGCCAGCATGTCCGCTTTAGGGGATCAGCCCCAGCATTTT. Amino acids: CASMSALGDQPQHF.

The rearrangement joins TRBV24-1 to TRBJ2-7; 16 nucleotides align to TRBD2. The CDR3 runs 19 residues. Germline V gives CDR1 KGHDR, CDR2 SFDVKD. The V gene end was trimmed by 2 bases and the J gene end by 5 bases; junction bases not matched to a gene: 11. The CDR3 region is CATSDSRGTSGRAWDEQYF. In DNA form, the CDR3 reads TGTGCCACCAGTGATTCAAGGGGGACTAGCGGGAGGGCCTGGGACGAGCAGTACTTC.

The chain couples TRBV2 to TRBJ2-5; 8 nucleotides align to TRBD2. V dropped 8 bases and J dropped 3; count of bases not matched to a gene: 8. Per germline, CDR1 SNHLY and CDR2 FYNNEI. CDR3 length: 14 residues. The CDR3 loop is CASEHWTSKETQYF. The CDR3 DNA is TGTGCCAGCGAGCATTGGACTAGCAAAGAGACCCAGTACTTC.

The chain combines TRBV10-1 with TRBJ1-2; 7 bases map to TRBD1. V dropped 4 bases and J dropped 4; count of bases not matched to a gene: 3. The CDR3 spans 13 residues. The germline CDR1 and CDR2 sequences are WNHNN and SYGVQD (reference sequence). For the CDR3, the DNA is TGCGCCAGCAGTGGACAGGGCGTCTATGGCTACACCTTC. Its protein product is CASSGQGVYGYTF.

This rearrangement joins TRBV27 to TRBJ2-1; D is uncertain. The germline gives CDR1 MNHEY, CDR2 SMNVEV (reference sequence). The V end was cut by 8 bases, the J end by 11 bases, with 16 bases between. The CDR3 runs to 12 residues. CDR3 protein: CASSRPTGQQFF. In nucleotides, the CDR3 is TGTGCCAGCTCCCGCCCCACGGGTCAGCAGTTCTTC.

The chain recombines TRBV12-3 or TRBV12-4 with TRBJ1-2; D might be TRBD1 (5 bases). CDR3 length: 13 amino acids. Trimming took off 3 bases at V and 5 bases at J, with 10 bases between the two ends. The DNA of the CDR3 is TGTGCCAGCAGTTTGGAGGGGTATTATGGCTACACCTTC. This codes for CASSLEGYYGYTF.

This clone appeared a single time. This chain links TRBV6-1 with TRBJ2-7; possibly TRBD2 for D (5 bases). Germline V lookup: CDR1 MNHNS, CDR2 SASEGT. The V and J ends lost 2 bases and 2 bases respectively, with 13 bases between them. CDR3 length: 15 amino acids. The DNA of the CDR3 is TGTGCCAGCAGTGAAAATTCAGAGGGCCCCTACGAGCAGTACTTC. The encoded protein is CASSENSEGPYEQYF.

The DNA for the CDR3 is TGTGCCAGCAGCTTTGCAGACTCTCATCATTACGAGCAGTACTTC. Protein: CASSFADSHHYEQYF. The chain recombines TRBV11-3 with TRBJ2-7; D is unresolved. V gave up 3 bases and J gave up 4 bases, with 16 bases separating them. The CDR3 length is 15 residues. CDR1 is SGHNT and CDR2 is YENEEA in the germline V gene. The whole variable domain, filled in from reference TRBV11-3 and TRBJ2-7, reads EAGVVQSPRYKIIEKKQPVAFWCNPISGHNTLYWYLQNLGQGPELLIRYENEEAVDDSQLPKDRFSAERLKGVDSTLKIQPAELGDSAVYLCASSFADSHHYEQYFGPGTRLTVT.

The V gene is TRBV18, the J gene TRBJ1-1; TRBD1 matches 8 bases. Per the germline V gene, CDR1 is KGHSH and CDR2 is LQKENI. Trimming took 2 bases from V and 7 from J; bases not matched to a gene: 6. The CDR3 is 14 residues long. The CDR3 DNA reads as TGTGCCAGCTCACCAACAGGGGGAGGGTTTGAAGCTTTCTTT. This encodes CASSPTGGGFEAFF.

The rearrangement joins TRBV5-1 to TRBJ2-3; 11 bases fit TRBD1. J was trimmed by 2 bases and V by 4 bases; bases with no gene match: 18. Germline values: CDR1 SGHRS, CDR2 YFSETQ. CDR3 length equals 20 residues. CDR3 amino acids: CASSQIRTGGPKAPTDTQYF. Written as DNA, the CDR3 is TGCGCCAGCAGCCAAATACGGACAGGGGGCCCCAAAGCCCCCACAGATACGCAGTATTTT.

CDR3 region: CATSASVDSTGELFF. DNA for the CDR3: TGTGCCACCAGTGCCTCCGTGGACAGCACCGGGGAGCTGTTTTTT. The chain combines TRBV24-1 with TRBJ2-2, with D perhaps TRBD1 (6 bases). V lost 5 bases and J 4 bases, leaving 13 bases between the germline ends. Germline V gene data show CDR1 as KGHDR and CDR2 as SFDVKD. CDR3 length: 15 residues.

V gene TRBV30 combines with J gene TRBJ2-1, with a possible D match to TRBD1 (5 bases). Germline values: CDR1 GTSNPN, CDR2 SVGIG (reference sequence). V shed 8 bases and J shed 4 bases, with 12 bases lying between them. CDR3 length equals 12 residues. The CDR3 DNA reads TGTGCCGGGATACAGGTATACAATGAGCAGTTCTTC. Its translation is CAGIQVYNEQFF. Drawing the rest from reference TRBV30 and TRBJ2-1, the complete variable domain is SQTIHQWPATLVQPVGSPLSLECTVEGTSNPNLYWYRQAAGRGLQLLFYSVGIGQISSEVPQNLSASRPQDRQFILSSKKLLLSDSGFYLCAGIQVYNEQFFGPGTRLTVL.

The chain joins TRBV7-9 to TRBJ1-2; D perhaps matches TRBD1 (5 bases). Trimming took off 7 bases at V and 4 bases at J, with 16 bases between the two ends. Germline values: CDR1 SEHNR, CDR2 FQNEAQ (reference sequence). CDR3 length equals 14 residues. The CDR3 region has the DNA TGTGCCAGCACCCAGGACACCAAAATCTATGGCTACACCTTC. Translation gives CASTQDTKIYGYTF. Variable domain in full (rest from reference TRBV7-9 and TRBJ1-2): DTGVSQNPRHKITKRGQNVTFRCDPISEHNRLYWYRQTLGQGPEFLTYFQNEAQLEKSRLLSDRFSAERPKGSFSTLEIQRTEQGDSAMYLCASTQDTKIYGYTFGSGTRLTVV.